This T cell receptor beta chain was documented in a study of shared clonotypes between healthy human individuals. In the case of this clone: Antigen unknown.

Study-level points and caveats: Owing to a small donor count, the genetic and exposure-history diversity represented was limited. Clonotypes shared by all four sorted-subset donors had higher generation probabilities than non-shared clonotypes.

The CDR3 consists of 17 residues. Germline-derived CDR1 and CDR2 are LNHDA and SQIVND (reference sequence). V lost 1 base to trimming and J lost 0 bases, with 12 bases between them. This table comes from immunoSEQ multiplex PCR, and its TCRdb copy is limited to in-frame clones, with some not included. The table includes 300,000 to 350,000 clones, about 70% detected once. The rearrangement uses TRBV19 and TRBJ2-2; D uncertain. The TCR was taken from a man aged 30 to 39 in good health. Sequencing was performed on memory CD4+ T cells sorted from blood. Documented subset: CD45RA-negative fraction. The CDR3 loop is CASSIVVADPNTGELFF. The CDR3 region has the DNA TGTGCCAGTAGTATAGTCGTCGCAGATCCGAACACCGGGGAGCTGTTTTTT. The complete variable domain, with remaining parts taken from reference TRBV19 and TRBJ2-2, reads DGGITQSPKYLFRKEGQNVTLSCEQNLNHDAMYWYRQDPGQGLRLIYYSQIVNDFQKGDIAEGYSVSREKKESFPLTVTSAQKNPTAFYLCASSIVVADPNTGELFFGEGSRLTVL.